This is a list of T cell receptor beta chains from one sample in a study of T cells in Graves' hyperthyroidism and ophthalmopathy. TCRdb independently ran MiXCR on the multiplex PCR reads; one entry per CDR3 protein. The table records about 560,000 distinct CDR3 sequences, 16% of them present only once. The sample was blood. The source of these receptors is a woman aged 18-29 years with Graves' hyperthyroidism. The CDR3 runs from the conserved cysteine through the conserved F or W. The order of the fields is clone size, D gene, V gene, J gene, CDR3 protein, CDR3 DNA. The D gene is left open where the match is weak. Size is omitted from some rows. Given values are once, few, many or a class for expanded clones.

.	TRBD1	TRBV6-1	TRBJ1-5	CASRRQGARGQPQHF	TGTGCCAGCAGGCGACAGGGGGCGCGAGGCCAGCCCCAGCATTTT
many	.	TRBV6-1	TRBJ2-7	CASTGGDTRRQYF	TGTGCCAGCACCGGAGGGGACACCCGAAGGCAGTACTTC
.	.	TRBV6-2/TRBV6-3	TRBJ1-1	CASSPPGGAVEAFF	TGTGCCAGCAGTCCGCCGGGGGGGGCGGTTGAAGCTTTCTTT
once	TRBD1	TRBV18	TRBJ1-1	CASSLAWTGGAEDFF	TGTGCCAGCTCACTTGCGTGGACAGGGGGTGCCGAAGATTTCTTT
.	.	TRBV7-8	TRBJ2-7	CASSRGAGPSYEQYF	TGTGCCAGCAGCCGGGGGGCGGGACCCTCTTACGAGCAGTACTTC
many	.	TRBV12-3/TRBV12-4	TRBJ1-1	CASSLVQLGRSAEAFF	TGTGCCAGCAGTTTAGTTCAGCTAGGGAGATCCGCTGAAGCTTTCTTT
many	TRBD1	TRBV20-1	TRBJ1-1	CSAPRGPQAVNTEAFF	TGCAGTGCTCCGAGGGGGCCCCAGGCAGTGAACACTGAAGCTTTCTTT
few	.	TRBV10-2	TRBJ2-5	CASTWGGGSQETQYF	TGCGCCAGCACCTGGGGAGGAGGGAGCCAAGAGACCCAGTACTTC
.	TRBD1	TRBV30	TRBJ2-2	CASDRSPGELFF	TGTGCGTCGGACAGGTCTCCCGGGGAGCTGTTTTTT
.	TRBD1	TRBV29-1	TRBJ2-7	CSVGTGYAYEQYF	TGCAGCGTCGGGACAGGGTACGCCTACGAGCAGTACTTC
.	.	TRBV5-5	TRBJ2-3	CASSFRVLDTQYF	TGTGCCAGCAGCTTTAGGGTTCTAGATACGCAGTATTTT
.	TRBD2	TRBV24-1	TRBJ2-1	CATSRASGSLGSYNEQFF	TGTGCCACCAGTCGGGCTAGCGGGAGTTTGGGCTCCTACAATGAGCAGTTCTTC
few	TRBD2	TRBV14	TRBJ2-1	CASSQEWASGTNEQFF	TGTGCCAGCAGCCAAGAGTGGGCTAGCGGCACAAATGAGCAGTTCTTC
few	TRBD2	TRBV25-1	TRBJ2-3	CASSESGLATDTQYF	TGTGCCAGCAGTGAATCGGGACTAGCAACAGATACGCAGTATTTT
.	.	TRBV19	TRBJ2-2	CASSFQKNTGELFF	TGTGCCAGTAGTTTCCAGAAGAACACCGGGGAGCTGTTTTTT
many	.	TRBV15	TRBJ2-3	CATSRVVVGDPGADTQYF	TGTGCCACCAGCAGAGTGGTAGTGGGGGACCCTGGCGCAGATACGCAGTATTTT
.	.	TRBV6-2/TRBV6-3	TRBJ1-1	CASSYRHTRTTEAFF	TGTGCCAGCAGTTACAGGCATACCCGGACCACTGAAGCTTTCTTT
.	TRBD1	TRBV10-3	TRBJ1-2	CAISEGGGSGYTF	TGTGCCATCAGTGAAGGAGGGGGCTCTGGCTACACCTTC
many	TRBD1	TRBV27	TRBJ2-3	CASTSGTASTDTQYF	TGTGCCAGCACCTCCGGGACAGCCAGCACAGATACGCAGTATTTT
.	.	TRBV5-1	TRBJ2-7	CASSLVFVGPSYEQYF	TGCGCCAGCAGCTTGGTCTTCGTGGGCCCCTCCTACGAGCAGTACTTC
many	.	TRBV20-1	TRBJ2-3	CSARDQTVTDTQYF	TGCAGTGCTAGAGATCAAACAGTGACAGATACGCAGTATTTT
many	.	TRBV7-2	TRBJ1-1	CASSLEQGGHTEAFF	TGTGCCAGCAGCTTAGAGCAGGGTGGGCACACTGAAGCTTTCTTT
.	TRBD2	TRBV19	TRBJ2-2	CASSILTSGSSRELFF	TGTGCCAGTAGTATACTGACTAGCGGGAGCTCCAGGGAGCTGTTTTTT
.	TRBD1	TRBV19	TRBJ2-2	CASSTLTGLETGELFF	TGTGCCAGTAGTACGCTGACAGGGTTGGAGACCGGGGAGCTGTTTTTT
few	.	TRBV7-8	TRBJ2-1	CASARMRDEQFF	TGTGCCAGCGCGCGGATGCGCGATGAGCAGTTCTTC
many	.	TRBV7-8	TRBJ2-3	CASSVDTHTQYF	TGTGCCAGCAGCGTGGACACGCATACGCAGTATTTT
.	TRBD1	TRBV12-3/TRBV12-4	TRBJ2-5	CASSLLDRVIQETQCF	TGTGCCAGCAGCCTCCTCGACAGGGTCATTCAAGAGACCCAGTGCTTC
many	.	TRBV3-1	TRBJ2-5	CASRPRGQGQETQYF	TGTGCCAGCAGACCACGGGGTCAGGGCCAAGAGACCCAGTACTTC
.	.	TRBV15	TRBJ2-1	CATQLSDRRANEQFF	TGTGCCACCCAACTTTCGGATAGAAGGGCCAATGAGCAGTTCTTC
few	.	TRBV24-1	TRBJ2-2	CATSDSGGDTGELFF	TGTGCCACCAGTGATTCTGGGGGCGACACCGGGGAGCTGTTTTTT
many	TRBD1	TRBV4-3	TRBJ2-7	CASSQEDRGGHEQYF	TGCGCCAGCAGCCAAGAGGACAGGGGCGGTCACGAGCAGTACTTC
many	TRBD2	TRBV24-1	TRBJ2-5	CATSDRREQETQYF	TGTGCCACCAGTGATCGGCGGGAGCAAGAGACCCAGTACTTC
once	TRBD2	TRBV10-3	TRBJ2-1	CAIRPSGNEQFF	TGTGCCATCCGACCTAGCGGCAATGAGCAGTTCTTC
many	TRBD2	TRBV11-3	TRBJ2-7	CASSLEAGGRSYEQYF	TGTGCCAGCAGCTTAGAAGCGGGGGGGAGATCCTACGAGCAGTACTTC
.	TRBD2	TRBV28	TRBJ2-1	CASTSGLARGGEQFF	TGTGCCAGCACCTCGGGACTAGCGAGGGGCGGTGAGCAGTTCTTC
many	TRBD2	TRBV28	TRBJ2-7	CASSLGTSGWSSYEQYF	TGTGCCAGCAGTTTAGGAACTAGCGGGTGGAGCTCCTACGAGCAGTACTTC
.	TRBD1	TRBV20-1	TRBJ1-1	CSASEGTGTEAFF	TGCAGTGCTAGTGAGGGGACAGGCACTGAAGCTTTCTTT
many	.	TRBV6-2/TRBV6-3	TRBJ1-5	CASSHGSRNQPQHF	TGTGCCAGCAGTCACGGGTCTCGCAATCAGCCCCAGCATTTT
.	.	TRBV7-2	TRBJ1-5	CASSLERARPQHF	TGTGCCAGCAGCTTAGAAAGGGCCCGGCCCCAGCATTTT
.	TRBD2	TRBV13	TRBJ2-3	CASSVDGTRGTDTQYF	TGTGCCAGCAGCGTAGATGGGACTAGGGGGACAGATACGCAGTATTTT
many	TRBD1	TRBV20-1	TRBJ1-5	CSAPGSGGPYSNQPQHF	TGCAGTGCTCCTGGTTCAGGGGGACCTTATAGCAATCAGCCCCAGCATTTT